Following are 17 T cell receptor beta chains from one sample sequenced in a study of technical replicates of blood from a handful of donors. Method: immunoSEQ multiplex PCR; TCRdb's copy keeps in-frame clones and lacks some. The repertoire consists of 95,000 to 100,000 clones, with nearly 96% occurring once and the leading ten covering approximately 0.2%. Material: T cells isolated from PBMCs. These receptors came from a human donor in good health.

The count of this clone is one. The chain couples TRBV27 to TRBJ2-5; D remains ambiguous. Germline V lookup: CDR1 MNHEY, CDR2 SMNVEV (reference sequence). CDR3 length equals 12 residues. V dropped 5 bases and J dropped 5 bases, with 9 bases sitting between them. The CDR3 protein is CASSRTKETQYF. CDR3 sequence (DNA): TGTGCCAGCAGTCGCACAAAGGAGACCCAGTACTTC.

The chain couples TRBV27 to TRBJ2-7, with TRBD2 as a possible D gene (5 bases). Per germline, CDR1 MNHEY and CDR2 SMNVEV (reference sequence). V was cut by 3 bases and J by 3 bases, with 15 bases left in between. The CDR3 length is 15 residues. CDR3 loop: CASSLGGFLVYEQYF. CDR3 bases: TGTGCCAGCAGTTTGGGCGGGTTCCTCGTCTACGAGCAGTACTTC.

The chain recombines TRBV5-4 with TRBJ2-7, with 7 bases identical to TRBD2. Trimming at V came to 4 bases and at J to 3 bases, leaving 7 bases not matched to a gene. Germline CDR1 is SGHNT and CDR2 is YYREEE (reference sequence). This CDR3 comprises 14 residues. The CDR3 protein is CASSGPGLSYEQYF. The CDR3 bases are TGTGCCAGCAGCGGTCCGGGACTAAGCTACGAGCAGTACTTC.

The rearrangement joins TRBV2 to TRBJ1-4, with D maybe TRBD1 (5 bases). Trimming cost V 2 bases and J 2 bases, with 18 bases left between them. The germline V gene has CDR1 SNHLY and CDR2 FYNNEI. This CDR3 is built from 18 residues. CDR3 DNA sequence: TGTGCCAGCAGTGAAATTCAAGGGGCTCCTGGGACTAATGAAAAACTGTTTTTT. Translated, it gives CASSEIQGAPGTNEKLFF.

The chain is built from TRBV4-1 and TRBJ1-4; no clear D. This CDR3 is built from 15 residues. Trimming took 3 bases from V and 7 from J, leaving 15 bases between them. Germline V gives CDR1 MGHRA, CDR2 YSYEKL. CDR3 sequence: CASSHPTTSGEKLFF. CDR3 DNA sequence: TGCGCCAGCAGCCACCCGACCACCTCGGGTGAAAAACTGTTTTTT.

This clone appeared once. Other DNA sequences in the sample encode the same CDR3. This chain joins TRBV4-1 and TRBJ1-1; TRBD1 matches 8 bases. CDR1 and CDR2 (germline): MGHRA, YSYEKL. V lost 2 bases, J lost 5 bases, and 4 bases stayed unmatched. The CDR3 length is 14 residues. CDR3 nucleotide sequence: TGCGCCAGCAGCCAAAACAGGGGGGGAACTGAAGCTTTCTTT. Amino acid sequence: CASSQNRGGTEAFF.

This chain joins TRBV27 and TRBJ1-1; TRBD1 agrees at 7 bases. The CDR3 extends over 11 amino acids. Germline V gene lookup returns CDR1 MNHEY and CDR2 SMNVEV (reference sequence). V gave up 10 bases and J gave up 4 bases; unmatched junction bases: 3. The CDR3 nucleotides read TGTGCCACCGCAGGGGGCACTGAAGCTTTCTTT. Amino acids: CATAGGTEAFF.

The gene calls are TRBV4-2 and TRBJ2-1; D possibly corresponds to TRBD1 (5 bases). From germline, CDR1 is LGHNA and CDR2 YNFKEQ. CDR3 length: 16 amino acids. Trimming cost V 0 bases and J 1 base, with 10 bases left between them. CDR3 protein: CASSQDPGFSYNEQFF. The DNA of the CDR3 is TGTGCCAGCAGCCAAGATCCAGGGTTTTCCTACAATGAGCAGTTCTTC.

V gene TRBV7-8 combines with J gene TRBJ1-2; D is uncertain. V was cut by 1 base and J by 0 bases, with 9 bases left in between. The V gene's germline CDR1 is SGHVS and CDR2 FQNEAQ. The CDR3 loop spans 15 amino acids. The CDR3 DNA reads as TGTGCCAGCAGCTTAGAATGGGCGACTAACTATGGCTACACCTTC. This sequence encodes CASSLEWATNYGYTF.

The V call is TRBV25-1, the J call TRBJ1-4; 7 nucleotides match TRBD1. The CDR3 extends over 16 amino acids. V gave up 3 bases and J gave up 4 bases; unmatched junction bases: 8. Germline CDR1 MGHDK, CDR2 SYGVNS. The CDR3 loop reads CASSDQEAGGNEKLFF. CDR3 nucleotide sequence: TGTGCCAGCAGTGATCAGGAGGCAGGGGGTAATGAAAAACTGTTTTTT.

The chain has TRBV10-1 and TRBJ2-7; D possibly corresponds to TRBD1 (6 bases). Germline CDR1 reads WNHNN; CDR2 reads SYGVQD (reference sequence). The CDR3 loop spans 14 amino acids. V gave up 5 bases and J gave up 2 bases, with 13 bases separating them. In nucleotides, the CDR3 is TGCGCCAGCAGTTCGGTGGGGGCCCCCTACGAGCAGTACTTC. It codes for CASSSVGAPYEQYF.

V is TRBV9 and J is TRBJ2-5, with D possibly being TRBD2 (5 bases). The length of the CDR3 is 15 residues. The germline CDR1 and CDR2 sequences are SGDLS and YYNGEE. V was cut by 0 bases and J by 5 bases, with 14 bases left in between. The CDR3 sequence: CASSVESGGGETQYF. CDR3 DNA sequence: TGTGCCAGCAGCGTAGAAAGCGGCGGTGGGGAGACCCAGTACTTC.

The rearrangement joins TRBV6-1 to TRBJ1-2; D uncertain. This CDR3 is 14 amino acids long. Trimming stripped 0 bases from V and 6 bases from J, with 11 bases between. CDR1 is MNHNS, CDR2 SASEGT, per germline. This CDR3 is CASSEAPLAHGYTF. CDR3 DNA: TGTGCCAGCAGTGAAGCGCCGTTAGCTCATGGCTACACCTTC.

CDR3 sequence (DNA): TGTGCCAGCAGTTTATCTGTCTGGGGCTCAGCTTTCTTT. Its protein is CASSLSVWGSAFF. The chain links TRBV28 to TRBJ1-1; D may be TRBD1 (5 bases). Germline V lookup: CDR1 MDHEN, CDR2 SYDVKM. This CDR3 is built from 13 residues. V was pared by 1 base and J by 10 bases, with 13 bases between. The full variable domain, with the rest looked up from reference TRBV28 and TRBJ1-1, is DVKVTQSSRYLVKRTGEKVFLECVQDMDHENMFWYRQDPGLGLRLIYFSYDVKMKEKGDIPEGYSVSREKKERFSLILESASTNQTSMYLCASSLSVWGSAFFGQGTRLTVV.

This clone appeared a single time. The V gene is TRBV5-1, the J gene TRBJ2-2; 9 bases fit TRBD1. The trim removed 6 bases at V and 6 bases at J, leaving 6 bases unmatched. Per the germline V gene, CDR1 is SGHRS and CDR2 is YFSETQ. This CDR3 has 14 amino acids. CDR3 nucleotide sequence: TGCGCCAGCAAACCGGGACAGGGACCCGGGGAGCTGTTTTTT. Its protein is CASKPGQGPGELFF.

This rearrangement joins TRBV18 to TRBJ1-5, with D possibly TRBD1 on 6 matching bases. V lost 5 bases, J lost 4 bases, and 12 bases lay in between. The germline V gene encodes CDR1 KGHSH and CDR2 LQKENI. This CDR3 comprises 14 residues. CDR3 in amino acids: CASSLGAMNQPQHF. The CDR3 nucleotides read TGTGCCAGCTCATTGGGGGCGATGAATCAGCCCCAGCATTTT.

The chain combines TRBV6-5 with TRBJ2-1, with a tentative D call TRBD2 (5 bases). CDR1 and CDR2 (germline): MNHEY, SVGAGI. Trimming pared 3 bases from V and 8 bases from J, leaving 11 bases between. The CDR3 loop spans 13 amino acids. The CDR3 DNA reads TGTGCCAGCAGTTATACCGGCGGGTATGAGCAGTTCTTC. Translated, it gives CASSYTGGYEQFF.